Presented here are 22 T cell receptor beta chains from one specimen sequenced in a study of shared clonotypes between healthy human individuals. The table came from immunoSEQ multiplex PCR; TCRdb's copy has only in-frame clones and leaves some out. The sample yields approximately 250,000 clones, 60% to 80% seen once. The specimen sequenced was memory CD4+ T cells sorted from blood. Subset denoted: CD45RA-negative fraction. Receptor source: a man aged 25 to 40 in good health.

This chain links TRBV5-6 with TRBJ2-1; D unresolved. This CDR3 is built from 13 residues. Germline CDR1 is SGHDT and CDR2 is YYEEEE. Trimming took off 3 bases at V and 7 bases at J, with 11 bases between the two ends. DNA of the CDR3: TGTGCCAGCAGCTCCACCCCTTGGAATGAGCAGTTCTTC. It encodes CASSSTPWNEQFF.

This chain connects TRBV28 to TRBJ2-7; 11 positions match TRBD2. This CDR3 region has 15 residues. Per the germline V gene, CDR1 is MDHEN and CDR2 is SYDVKM. Trimming took 6 bases from V and 4 from J; bases not matched to a gene: 8. The CDR3 region is CASSPLGTSGYEQYF. The CDR3 nucleotides are TGTGCCAGCAGCCCCCTCGGGACTAGCGGTTACGAGCAGTACTTC.

V gene TRBV18 combines with J gene TRBJ1-5; TRBD1 matches at 7 bases. Germline V gene data show CDR1 as KGHSH and CDR2 as LQKENI. V was pared by 2 bases and J by 1 base, with 5 bases of the junction left unmatched. The CDR3 extends over 16 amino acids. CDR3 sequence (DNA): TGTGCCAGCTCACCAGTTGAGGGGGCCAGCAATCAGCCCCAGCATTTT. Residues: CASSPVEGASNQPQHF. Drawing the rest from reference TRBV18 and TRBJ1-5, the complete variable domain is NAGVMQNPRHLVRRRGQEARLRCSPMKGHSHVYWYRQLPEEGLKFMVYLQKENIIDESGMPKERFSAEFPKEGPSILRIQQVVRGDSAAYFCASSPVEGASNQPQHFGDGTRLSIL.

The chain couples TRBV18 to TRBJ2-2, with D unclear. Trimming took off 1 base at V and 7 bases at J, with 7 bases between the two ends. This CDR3 comprises 13 residues. Germline CDR1 KGHSH, CDR2 LQKENI. CDR3 sequence: CASSPLTDGELFF. The CDR3 nucleotides are TGTGCCAGCTCACCACTAACAGACGGGGAGCTGTTTTTT.

The chain combines TRBV7-8 with TRBJ2-2; 10 bases agree with TRBD2. V was clipped by 4 bases and J by 4 bases; unmatched bases: 0. CDR1 and CDR2 from the germline V gene are SGHVS and FQNEAQ. The CDR3 totals 14 residues. The CDR3: CASSSSGSTGELFF. CDR3 DNA sequence: TGTGCCAGCAGCTCTAGCGGGAGCACCGGGGAGCTGTTTTTT.

V and J are TRBV28 and TRBJ1-2, with D possibly TRBD1 on 5 matching bases. The CDR3 is made up of 14 amino acids. V lost 2 bases, J lost 3 bases, and 10 bases lay in between. Germline-derived CDR1 and CDR2 are MDHEN and SYDVKM. Written as DNA, the CDR3 is TGTGCCAGCAGTTTACCAGGGTCTGACTATGGCTACACCTTC. Translated: CASSLPGSDYGYTF.

This clone was observed at least ten times. The chain has TRBV11-1 and TRBJ2-7, with 11 bases lining up with TRBD2. The CDR3 runs 15 residues. Germline CDR1 and CDR2: SGHAT and FQDESV (reference sequence). With V trimmed by 3 bases and J by 2 bases, 3 bases remained unmatched. CDR3 residues: CASSLRLAGPYEQYF. Written as DNA, the CDR3 is TGTGCCAGCAGCTTGCGACTAGCGGGACCCTACGAGCAGTACTTC. Combining the CDR3 with reference TRBV11-1 and TRBJ2-7 gives the whole variable domain EAEVAQSPRYKITEKSQAVAFWCDPISGHATLYWYRQILGQGPELLVQFQDESVVDDSQLPKDRFSAERLKGVDSTLKIQPAELGDSAMYLCASSLRLAGPYEQYFGPGTRLTVT.

The J gene is TRBJ2-1, the V gene TRBV5-4; D perhaps matches TRBD1 (5 bases). The CDR3 is 14 residues long. Trimming stripped 3 bases from V and 5 bases from J, with 12 bases between. Germline CDR1 SGHNT, CDR2 YYREEE (reference sequence). This CDR3 reads CASSSTTENNEQFF. The CDR3 bases are TGTGCCAGCAGCTCAACGACAGAGAACAATGAGCAGTTCTTC.

This chain joins TRBV11-3 and TRBJ1-2, with D unresolved. The CDR3 contains 14 residues. Per germline, CDR1 SGHNT and CDR2 YENEEA. Trimming took 7 bases from V and 4 from J, leaving 16 bases between them. The CDR3: CASTAWGSGYGYTF. CDR3 nucleotides: TGTGCCAGCACGGCGTGGGGTTCCGGCTATGGCTACACCTTC.

The chain combines TRBV10-2 with TRBJ2-7; TRBD2 is a possible D gene (5 bases). With 6 bases removed from V and 3 bases from J, the gap between germline ends came to 12 bases. Germline-derived CDR1 and CDR2 are WSHSY and SAAADI. The CDR3 is made up of 13 amino acids. CDR3 protein: CASRNGKVYEQYF. CDR3 DNA sequence: TGCGCCAGCAGAAACGGGAAAGTCTACGAGCAGTACTTC.

The chain joins TRBV5-1 to TRBJ2-2, with TRBD2 identical over 7 bases. The germline V gene encodes CDR1 SGHRS and CDR2 YFSETQ. The CDR3 sequence is 17 residues long. After removal of 3 bases from V and 4 bases from J, the junction contained 12 bases not matched to a gene. This CDR3 reads CASSSGRAGIGTGELFF. CDR3 sequence (DNA): TGCGCCAGCAGCTCGGGGAGGGCAGGAATTGGCACCGGGGAGCTGTTTTTT.

V gene TRBV7-7 combines with J gene TRBJ2-2, with D uncertain. Trimming stripped 1 base from V and 6 bases from J, with 3 bases between. Germline loops: CDR1 SSHAT, CDR2 FNYEAQ (reference sequence). The CDR3 is made up of 12 amino acids. The CDR3 sequence: CASSLDAGELFF. Written as DNA, the CDR3 is TGTGCCAGCAGCTTAGATGCCGGGGAGCTGTTTTTT.

The CDR3 spells CASSYSPGQHSEQYF. The CDR3 coding sequence is TGTGCCAGCAGTTACTCGCCGGGGCAGCATAGCGAGCAGTACTTC. This chain links TRBV6-5 with TRBJ2-7; D may match TRBD1 or TRBD2 (5 bases each). Trimming stripped 0 bases from V and 6 bases from J, with 15 bases between. Germline CDR1 reads MNHEY; CDR2 reads SVGAGI. This CDR3 is 15 amino acids long.

The chain uses TRBV27 and TRBJ2-5; D is unresolved. The CDR3 covers 15 residues. Germline values: CDR1 MNHEY, CDR2 SMNVEV (reference sequence). Between the trimmed V and J ends, which lost 1 base and 1 base, there was a span of 10 bases. The CDR3 DNA reads as TGTGCCAGCAGTTTATACGGGCGATTCCAAGAGACCCAGTACTTC. Translating gives CASSLYGRFQETQYF.

The rearrangement joins TRBV7-9 to TRBJ2-3; 7 bases align to TRBD2. Germline lookup yields CDR1 SEHNR and CDR2 FQNEAQ (reference sequence). The CDR3 has 15 amino acids. The V segment lost 5 bases and the J segment 2 bases; nucleotides outside the gene matches: 7. CDR3 sequence (DNA): TGTGCCAGCAGCCCGGGAGGTGGGAACACAGATACGCAGTATTTT. This encodes CASSPGGGNTDTQYF.

This clone occurred once. This chain joins TRBV10-3 and TRBJ1-1; D call uncertain. Germline CDR1 reads ENHRY; CDR2 reads SYGVKD. The germline V and J ends were trimmed by 0 bases and 0 bases, with 5 bases remaining between them. CDR3 size: 14 residues. In DNA form, the CDR3 reads TGTGCCATCAGTGAGTCAGGGATGAACACTGAAGCTTTCTTT. The encoded protein is CAISESGMNTEAFF.

This clone was counted only a few times. This chain uses TRBV6-5 with TRBJ1-4; TRBD1 agrees at 7 bases. Germline V lookup: CDR1 MNHEY, CDR2 SVGAGI. The J segment lost 8 bases and the V segment lost 2 bases, leaving 8 bases of the junction unmatched. The CDR3 covers 15 residues. The DNA for the CDR3 is TGTGCCAGCAGTTACAAGGCAGGGGGGAAGGAAAAACTGTTTTTT. As protein: CASSYKAGGKEKLFF.

This clone came up a few times. This chain links TRBV19 with TRBJ1-1, with TRBD1 matching over 9 bases. CDR1 is LNHDA and CDR2 is SQIVND in the germline V gene (reference sequence). Trimming at V came to 10 bases and at J to 1 base, leaving 4 bases not matched to a gene. This CDR3 is built from 13 residues. The CDR3 loop is CATKGQGNTEAFF. The CDR3 nucleotides are TGTGCCACTAAGGGACAGGGGAACACTGAAGCTTTCTTT.

This chain uses TRBV18 with TRBJ2-7; D gene ambiguous. The CDR3 loop spans 14 amino acids. V was pared by 0 bases and J by 4 bases, with 10 bases between. Germline lookup yields CDR1 KGHSH and CDR2 LQKENI. The CDR3, as DNA: TGTGCCAGCTCACCACCGTCGCAGATTTACGAGCAGTACTTC. This gives the protein CASSPPSQIYEQYF.

The chain employs TRBV5-8 and TRBJ1-4; no clear D gene. CDR3 length equals 16 residues. The ends were cut back, 4 bases at V and 0 bases at J, with 13 bases in the middle. Germline assignment: CDR1 SGHTS and CDR2 YDEGEE. CDR3 amino acids: CASSRRIHATNEKLFF. For the CDR3, the DNA is TGTGCCAGCAGCCGGAGGATACATGCAACTAATGAAAAACTGTTTTTT.

On this clone itself: This specimen includes other DNA sequences encoding the same CDR3. This chain uses TRBV5-1 with TRBJ2-2; tentatively, D is TRBD2 (6 bases). CDR1 SGHRS and CDR2 YFSETQ come from the germline V gene. The CDR3 runs to 17 residues. Trimming pared 3 bases from V and 0 bases from J, leaving 15 bases between. The chain's CDR3 is CASSSNSGGSNTGELFF. The CDR3, as DNA: TGCGCCAGCAGCTCCAATAGCGGAGGATCGAACACCGGGGAGCTGTTTTTT.

The chain joins TRBV5-1 to TRBJ2-7, with D hard to call. The CDR3 is 13 residues long. Germline values: CDR1 SGHRS, CDR2 YFSETQ. V was pared by 4 bases and J by 4 bases, with 12 bases between. The CDR3 region has the DNA TGCGCCAGCAGCCCTCCAGGTTATTACGAGCAGTACTTC. Amino acids: CASSPPGYYEQYF. The full variable domain, in which reference TRBV5-1 and TRBJ2-7 provide the parts outside the CDR3, is KAGVTQTPRYLIKTRGQQVTLSCSPISGHRSVSWYQQTPGQGLQFLFEYFSETQRNKGNFPGRFSGRQFSNSRSEMNVSTLELGDSALYLCASSPPGYYEQYFGPGTRLTVT.